This T cell receptor beta chain was documented in a study of blood T cell repertoires in COVID-19. Study at large: Acute and convalescent COVID-19 specimens originated in the United States, Italy and Spain. Sources were T cells, B-cell-depleted T cells, or PBMCs; the material itself was cDNA or gDNA.

Authors' analysis steps: Reference gene primer amplification yielded estimated nucleated cell counts. TCRdb's copy holds only in-frame clones and misses some; the assay was immunoSEQ multiplex PCR. The DNA gave D and trimming, while V, J and clone size come from that table. The table lists 95,000 to 150,000 clones, 71% of them singletons. The CDR3 totals 12 residues. Trimming shortened V by 6 bases and J by 3 bases, and 8 bases separated the two germline ends. CDR1 is SQVTM, CDR2 ANQGSEA, per germline. The sequence came from a human donor with acute or convalescent COVID-19. The donor label of this sample is uncertain. The sample taken for sequencing was peripheral blood. V is TRBV29-1 and J is TRBJ1-4; D unresolved. The CDR3 coding sequence is TGCAGCGTGGTAGGAGCTAATGAAAAACTGTTTTTT. As protein: CSVVGANEKLFF. Full variable domain (missing parts from reference TRBV29-1 and TRBJ1-4): SAVISQKPSRDICQRGTSLTIQCQVDSQVTMMFWYRQQPGQSLTLIATANQGSEATYESGFVIDKFPISRPNLTFSTLTVSNMSPEDSSIYLCSVVGANEKLFFGSGTQLSVL.